This T cell receptor beta chain was sequenced in a study of blood T cells in healthy people across ages. There are 15 residues in the CDR3. Germline V gives CDR1 SGHTA, CDR2 FQGNSA. For the second PCR, which ran for about 7 to 12 cycles, a sample-barcoded 5' primer and a J-beta primer mix were used. TCRdb called the 5' RACE reads again in MiXCR, with one record for every CDR3 protein. Of more than 1.4 million distinct CDR3 sequences in the sample, around 42% are singletons; the top ten hold 7% to 9%. The V and J genes are TRBV7-2 and TRBJ2-7; TRBD2 matches at 8 bases. The J call is doubtful: the DNA matches TRBJ2-5 better. The sample comprised blood. The sequence was collected from a young woman in good health. Here the CDR3 reads CASSLFRGGQETQYF. As DNA, the CDR3 is TGTGCCAGCAGCTTATTTCGGGGGGGACAAGAGACCCAGTACTTC.